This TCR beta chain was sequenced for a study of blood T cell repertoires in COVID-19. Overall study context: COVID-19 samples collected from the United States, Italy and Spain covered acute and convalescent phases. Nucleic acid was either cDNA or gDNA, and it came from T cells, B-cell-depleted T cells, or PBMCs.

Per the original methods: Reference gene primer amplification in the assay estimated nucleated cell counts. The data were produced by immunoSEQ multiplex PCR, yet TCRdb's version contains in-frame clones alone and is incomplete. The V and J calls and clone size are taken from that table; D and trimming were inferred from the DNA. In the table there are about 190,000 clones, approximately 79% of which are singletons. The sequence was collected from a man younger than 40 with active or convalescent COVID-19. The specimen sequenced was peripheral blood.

The CDR3 here is CATSDGTAVNIQYF. The CDR3 coding sequence is TGTGCCACCAGTGATGGGACAGCGGTAAACATTCAGTACTTC. The gene calls are TRBV24-1 and TRBJ2-4, with TRBD1 matching over 7 bases. Germline V lookup: CDR1 KGHDR, CDR2 SFDVKD. The CDR3 covers 14 residues. After removal of 3 bases from V and 6 bases from J, the junction contained 4 bases not matched to a gene.